These 13 T cell receptor beta chains came from one sample sequenced in a study of blood T cell repertoires in COVID-19. Some clones are missing from TCRdb's copy, which holds only in-frame ones; the method was immunoSEQ multiplex PCR. The sample gives roughly 160,000 clones, around nine tenths of which show up once; 10% is in the top ten. The material sequenced was peripheral blood. The receptors originated from a woman in her seventies with COVID-19, enrolled during active disease.

Written as DNA, the CDR3 is TGTGCCAGCAGCCCGAGACAGGGGTTGGGAGCTTTCTTT. It is translated as CASSPRQGLGAFF. This chain joins TRBV13 and TRBJ1-1, with 8 bases fitting TRBD1. The V gene end was trimmed by 5 bases and the J gene end by 10 bases; junction bases not matched to a gene: 9. The V gene's germline CDR1 is PRHDT and CDR2 FYEKMQ (reference sequence). The CDR3 length is 13 residues.

V and J are TRBV27 and TRBJ1-2; 7 bases fit TRBD1. Trimming at V came to 0 bases and at J to 4 bases, leaving 2 bases not matched to a gene. This CDR3 comprises 14 residues. Germline V CDR1 and CDR2: MNHEY, SMNVEV (reference sequence). The CDR3 DNA follows: TGTGCCAGCAGTTTATCGAGGGACAGCTATGGCTACACCTTC. As protein: CASSLSRDSYGYTF.

This clone was found once. This rearrangement joins TRBV6-5 to TRBJ2-6; 8 nucleotides agree with TRBD1. This CDR3 contains 15 residues. Germline CDR1 is MNHEY and CDR2 is SVGAGI. The V gene end was trimmed by 6 bases and the J gene end by 4 bases; junction bases not matched to a gene: 5. For the CDR3, the DNA is TGTGCCAGCAGCTGGACAGGGTTAGGGGCCAACGTCCTGACTTTC. Translated, it gives CASSWTGLGANVLTF.

The V gene is TRBV19, the J gene TRBJ1-5, with TRBD1 matching over 11 bases. Trimming cost V 2 bases and J 5 bases; bases outside gene matches: 5. Germline V gives CDR1 LNHDA, CDR2 SQIVND (reference sequence). The CDR3 has 16 amino acids. The CDR3 sequence: CASSISGQGAYQPQHF. For the CDR3, the DNA is TGTGCCAGTAGTATAAGTGGACAGGGGGCCTATCAGCCCCAGCATTTT. The full variable domain, in which reference TRBV19 and TRBJ1-5 provide the parts outside the CDR3, is DGGITQSPKYLFRKEGQNVTLSCEQNLNHDAMYWYRQDPGQGLRLIYYSQIVNDFQKGDIAEGYSVSREKKESFPLTVTSAQKNPTAFYLCASSISGQGAYQPQHFGDGTRLSIL.

This chain links TRBV11-1 with TRBJ1-1; 9 bases agree with TRBD1. V lost 3 bases to trimming and J lost 1 base; unmatched junction nucleotides: 6. Per germline, CDR1 SGHAT and CDR2 FQDESV (reference sequence). The CDR3 sequence is 16 residues long. The CDR3 nucleotides are TGTGCCAGCAGCTTGACAGGGGGGGTATGGAACACTGAAGCTTTCTTT. This gives the protein CASSLTGGVWNTEAFF. The full variable domain, completed using reference TRBV11-1 and TRBJ1-1, is EAEVAQSPRYKITEKSQAVAFWCDPISGHATLYWYRQILGQGPELLVQFQDESVVDDSQLPKDRFSAERLKGVDSTLKIQPAELGDSAMYLCASSLTGGVWNTEAFFGQGTRLTVV.

The chain carries TRBV7-8 and TRBJ1-6, with D tentatively TRBD1 (6 bases). From germline, CDR1 is SGHVS and CDR2 FQNEAQ. V lost 4 bases to trimming and J lost 7 bases, with 17 bases between them. The CDR3 length is 16 residues. Written as DNA, the CDR3 is TGTGCCAGCAGCTCGGGAGGGACGGGGGGCAATTCACCCCTCCACTTT. Residues: CASSSGGTGGNSPLHF.

The rearrangement uses TRBV5-1 and TRBJ1-5; 7 nucleotides line up with TRBD1. V lost 4 bases to trimming and J lost 2 bases; unmatched junction nucleotides: 3. This CDR3 contains 14 residues. The germline V gene encodes CDR1 SGHRS and CDR2 YFSETQ. The CDR3 spells CASSRGTGNQPQHF. Written as DNA, the CDR3 is TGCGCCAGCAGCCGTGGGACAGGCAATCAGCCCCAGCATTTT.

V and J are TRBV13 and TRBJ2-7; no clear D gene. Trimming took 0 bases from V and 2 from J, leaving 8 bases between them. The length of the CDR3 is 14 residues. Looked up from germline, CDR1 is PRHDT and CDR2 is FYEKMQ (reference sequence). CDR3 nucleotides: TGTGCCAGCAGCTTAGGTCCGGTAACCTACGAGCAGTACTTC. Protein sequence: CASSLGPVTYEQYF.

The J gene is TRBJ2-4, the V gene TRBV4-1; TRBD1 aligns across 7 bases. Per germline, CDR1 MGHRA and CDR2 YSYEKL. Trimming at V came to 1 base and at J to 0 bases, leaving 3 bases not matched to a gene. This CDR3 is built from 16 residues. The CDR3 protein is CASSQGDRLAKNIQYF. The CDR3, as DNA: TGCGCCAGCAGCCAAGGGGACAGACTAGCCAAAAACATTCAGTACTTC.

The gene calls are TRBV15 and TRBJ1-2, with TRBD1 matching 9 bases. The CDR3 is made up of 17 amino acids. With V trimmed by 5 bases and J by 5 bases, 15 bases remained unmatched. Germline V gives CDR1 LNHNV, CDR2 YYDKDF (reference sequence). This CDR3 is CATSPRSSTGGAYGYTF. DNA of the CDR3: TGTGCCACCAGCCCCAGGAGCTCCACAGGGGGCGCTTATGGCTACACCTTC.

This rearrangement joins TRBV30 to TRBJ1-2, with 7 bases that match TRBD1. CDR1 is GTSNPN and CDR2 is SVGIG in the germline V gene (reference sequence). CDR3 length equals 12 residues. The V gene end was trimmed by 3 bases and the J gene end by 8 bases; junction bases not matched to a gene: 6. The CDR3 loop is CAWSPTGEGYTF. As DNA, the CDR3 is TGTGCCTGGAGCCCAACAGGGGAGGGCTACACCTTC.

This chain joins TRBV9 and TRBJ1-4; the D is unclear. Trimming left V 1 base short and J 4 bases short, with 11 bases between. CDR1 is SGDLS, CDR2 YYNGEE, per germline. This CDR3 has 15 amino acids. The CDR3 here is CASSVRLGVNEKLFF. Written as DNA, the CDR3 is TGTGCCAGCAGCGTAAGGTTGGGAGTTAATGAAAAACTGTTTTTT.

The chain recombines TRBV11-3 with TRBJ2-5; D perhaps matches TRBD1 (6 bases). The V gene's germline CDR1 is SGHNT and CDR2 YENEEA. V lost 5 bases and J lost 0, with 10 bases in between. CDR3 length equals 14 residues. DNA of the CDR3: TGTGCCAGCAGCCGGCAGGGGTACCAAGAGACCCAGTACTTC. This sequence encodes CASSRQGYQETQYF.